The source of this T cell receptor beta chain is a study of blood T cell repertoires in COVID-19 (dated by TCRdb to between 2020 and 2021). For the study in its entirety: Samples from collaborators originated in the United States, Italy and Spain and spanned both the acute and convalescent phases of COVID-19. The repertoires were released in a freely available public database meant as a resource for research on the immune response to SARS-CoV-2. Where available, HLA class I and class II types were taken from metadata supplied by the sample provider and were not determined by assay-based typing. The samples were drawn from two sources: the first 160 participants of the ongoing ImmuneRACE study, and 1,000 to 1,500 subjects contributed by 6 global collaborators. A de-identified subject ID, COVID-19 status, age in years and sex were almost always included in the sample metadata. The material from the prospective study consisted of cDNA or gDNA derived from T cells, B-cell-depleted T cells, or PBMCs. Deeply sampled blood TCRbeta repertoires from subjects exposed to, actively infected with, or recovered from COVID-19 were included in the dataset.

TCRbeta CDR3 regions were amplified from genomic DNA by means of the immunoSEQ Assay, a bias-controlled multiplex PCR. For the original study's pipeline: Nucleated cell counts per sample were estimated from amplification of reference gene primers within the assay. Sequence reads were collapsed and filtered to measure the absolute abundance of every unique TCRbeta CDR3 rearrangement. Productive Simpson clonality was computed per sample as the square root of Simpson's diversity index over productive rearrangements. TCRdb provides this immuneACCESS table in a form limited to in-frame rearrangements. Some clones are lacking; in checked studies, under half of them reflect an unresolved V gene, and why the rest are absent is not known. That table is the source of V, J and clone size, and D and trimming were worked out from the DNA. This sample has tens of thousands of clones in its table, and approximately 80% of those were observed once. The ten largest clones take up roughly 46% of the sample.

CDR1 and CDR2 were assigned from the germline V gene (reference sequence) as GTSNPN and SVGIG. Spanning cysteine to phenylalanine, the CDR3 consists of 12 amino acids. Only the CDR3 DNA stays, 36 bases, in frame from base 1. Here V drops 2 bases and J drops 9 bases, and the junction holds 7 bases not matched to any gene. The paper's findings and limits, for the study overall: How much clinical and demographic metadata was included differed by source and by participant, and the metadata was provided uncurated.

Comments on this clone: Its binding antigen is unknown. No much larger clone is present one base from it, and per-base qualities are unavailable.

The collaborating institutions used their own protocols to collect whole blood in K2EDTA tubes. For TCRbeta analysis, collaborators shipped samples in one of three forms: frozen whole blood, isolated PBMCs, or DNA extracted from either of those sample types. Sequencing input: peripheral blood. This TCR was recovered from a woman over 75 with acute or convalescent COVID-19. This sequence uses TRBV30 and TRBJ2-7; the junction holds 7 bases that match TRBD2. The base sequence is TGTGCCTGGAGTTGGCTCACGGGGGGGCAGTACTTC. Translated, it reads CAWSWLTGGQYF.